These T cell receptor beta chains were read from a single sample in a study of regulatory T cells in long-lasting Graves disease. TCRdb used MiXCR to reprocess the multiplex PCR reads, holding one entry per CDR3 protein. The table includes 680,000 or so distinct CDR3 sequences, 15% to 20% detected once. This sample was also put to use in a study of T cells in Graves' hyperthyroidism and ophthalmopathy.

This specimen consisted of peripheral blood mononuclear cells (PBMCs), obtained at new diagnosis, from a patient treated with antithyroid drugs. The source of these receptors is a woman aged 25 to 39 with Graves disease. Both conserved end residues are trimmed from each CDR3. Not all rows give a size; the values are once, few, many and, for expanded clones, a class.

size	length	J	V	CDR3
-	12	TRBJ2-3	TRBV2	ASQAGGQGDTQY
-	14	TRBJ2-6	TRBV9	ASSVGQGSGANVLT
many	11	TRBJ2-7	TRBV2	ASSDSFAYEQY
many	14	TRBJ1-5	TRBV28	ASLRNEYRANQPQH
-	13	TRBJ1-4	TRBV9	ASRKNSDRNEKLF
few	17	TRBJ1-5	TRBV6-1	ASSNLGTGRLASNQPQH
few	10	TRBJ1-2	TRBV7-2	ASSLVSSGYT
many	10	TRBJ1-1	TRBV11-2	ASSRGLTEAF
-	13	TRBJ1-2	TRBV27	ASSPRRGAFDGYT
many	14	TRBJ1-3	TRBV6-1	ASSEFSGSSGNTIY